The entry that follows covers one TCR beta chain sequence. Antigen: not known. The data are from a study of T cell responses to AZD1222 COVID-19 vaccine. Study results and caveats: Just six AZD1222 recipients were seropositive at baseline. Clonal diversity was possibly underestimated, and the donors were mostly white British, with more females.

CDR1 MNHEY and CDR2 SVGAGI come from the germline V gene. The CDR3 contains 15 residues. After removal of 6 bases from V and 4 bases from J, the junction contained 9 bases not matched to a gene. The table came from immunoSEQ multiplex PCR; TCRdb's copy has only in-frame clones and leaves some out. The sample holds tens of thousands of clones, over 60% seen once. The receptor was isolated from an adult who received the AZD1222 COVID-19 vaccine. The sample here was peripheral blood, taken 28 days after the second AZD1222 dose. The chain carries TRBV6-5 and TRBJ1-3; 7 bases map to TRBD1. The CDR3 region is CASSRDRVPGNTIYF. CDR3 nucleotides: TGTGCCAGCAGCCGCGACAGGGTCCCCGGAAACACCATATATTTT.